The clone carrying this T cell receptor (beta chain) was counted at least ten times. This sample was taken from a study of early T cells in non-severe SARS-CoV-2 infection. Germline trimming cut 7 bases from V and 4 bases from J; bases unmatched to any gene: 7. The CDR3 has 15 amino acids. The germline V gene has CDR1 SGHAT and CDR2 FQNNGV. TCRdb called the 5' RACE reads again in MiXCR, with one record for every CDR3 protein. Of roughly 76,000 distinct CDR3 sequences listed, 10% to 15% are singletons. This receptor was identified in an adult who was a healthcare worker with PCR-confirmed SARS-CoV-2 infection or an uninfected control (not recorded which). The sample was whole blood. The chain employs TRBV11-2 and TRBJ2-1; 10 bases agree with TRBD1. In DNA form, the CDR3 reads TGTGCCAGCACCGCGGGACAGGGGTATTACAATGAGCAGTTCTTC. The encoded protein is CASTAGQGYYNEQFF.